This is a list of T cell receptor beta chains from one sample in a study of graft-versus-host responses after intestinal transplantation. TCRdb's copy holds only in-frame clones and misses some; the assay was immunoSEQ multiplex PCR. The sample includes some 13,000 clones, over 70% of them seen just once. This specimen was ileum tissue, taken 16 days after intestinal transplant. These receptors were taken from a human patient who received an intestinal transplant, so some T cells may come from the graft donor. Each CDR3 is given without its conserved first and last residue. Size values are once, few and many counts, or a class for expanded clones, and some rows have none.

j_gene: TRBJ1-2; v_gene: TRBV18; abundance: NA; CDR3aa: ASSPELLDGYT
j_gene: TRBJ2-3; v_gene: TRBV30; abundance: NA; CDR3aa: AWGRGQGRTDTQY
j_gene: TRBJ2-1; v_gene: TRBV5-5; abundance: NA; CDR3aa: ASSLLGLAGGNEQF
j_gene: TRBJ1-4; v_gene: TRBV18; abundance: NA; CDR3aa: ASSTDLNEKLF
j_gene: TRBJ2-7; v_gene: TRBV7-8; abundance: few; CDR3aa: ASSWTSGYEQY
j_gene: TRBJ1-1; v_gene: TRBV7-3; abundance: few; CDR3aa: ASSKQGVGTEAF
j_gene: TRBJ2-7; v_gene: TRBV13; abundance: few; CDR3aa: ASSLGLAGAFYEQY
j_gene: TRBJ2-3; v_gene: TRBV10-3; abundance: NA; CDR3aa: AISEYGTSGSTDTQY
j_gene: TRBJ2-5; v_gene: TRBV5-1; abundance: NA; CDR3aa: ASSLPRGETQY
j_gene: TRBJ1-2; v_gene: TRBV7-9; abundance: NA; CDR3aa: ASSLTDRSYGYT
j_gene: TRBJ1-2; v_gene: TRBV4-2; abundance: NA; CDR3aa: ASSQKRALRGYT
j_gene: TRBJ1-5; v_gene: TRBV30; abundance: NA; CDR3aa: AWSSAGGQPQH
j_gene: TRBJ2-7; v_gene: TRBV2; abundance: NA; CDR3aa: ASSLIGTGQYEQY
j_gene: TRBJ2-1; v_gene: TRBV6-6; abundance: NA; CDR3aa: ASSYWLRAPHNEQF
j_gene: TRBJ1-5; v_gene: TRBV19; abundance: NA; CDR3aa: ASSKGTGGDWVNQPQH
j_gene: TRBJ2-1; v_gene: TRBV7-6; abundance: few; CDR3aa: ASSLRGGYNEQF
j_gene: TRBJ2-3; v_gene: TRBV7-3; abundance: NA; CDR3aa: ASSLMAPPDTQY
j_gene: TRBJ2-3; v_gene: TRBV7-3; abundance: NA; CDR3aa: ASSPTSGRQDTQY
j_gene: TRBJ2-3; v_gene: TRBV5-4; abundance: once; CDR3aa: ASSLGGQGGTDTQY
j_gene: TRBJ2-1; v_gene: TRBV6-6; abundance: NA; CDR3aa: ASRSPGTRAYNEQF
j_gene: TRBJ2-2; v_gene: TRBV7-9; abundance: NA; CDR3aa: ASSLVARGRAGELF
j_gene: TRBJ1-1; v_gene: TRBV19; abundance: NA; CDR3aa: ASSIGGANTEAF
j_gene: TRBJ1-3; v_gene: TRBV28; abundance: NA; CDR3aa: ASIRGTLSGNTIY
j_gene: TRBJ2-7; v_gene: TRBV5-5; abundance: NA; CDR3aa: ASSSPGQVHEQY
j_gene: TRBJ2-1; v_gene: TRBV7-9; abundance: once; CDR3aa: AVGQGAASGRGEQF
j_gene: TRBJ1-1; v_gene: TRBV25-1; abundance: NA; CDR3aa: ASSGPPTGNTEAF
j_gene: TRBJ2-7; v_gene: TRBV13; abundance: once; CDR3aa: ASSEGAHEQY
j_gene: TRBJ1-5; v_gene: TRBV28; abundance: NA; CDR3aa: ASSLPDRVFRQPQH
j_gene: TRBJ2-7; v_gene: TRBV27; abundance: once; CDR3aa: ASSWGGSGYEQY
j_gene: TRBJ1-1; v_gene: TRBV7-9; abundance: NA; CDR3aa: ASSLSGTPEQAF